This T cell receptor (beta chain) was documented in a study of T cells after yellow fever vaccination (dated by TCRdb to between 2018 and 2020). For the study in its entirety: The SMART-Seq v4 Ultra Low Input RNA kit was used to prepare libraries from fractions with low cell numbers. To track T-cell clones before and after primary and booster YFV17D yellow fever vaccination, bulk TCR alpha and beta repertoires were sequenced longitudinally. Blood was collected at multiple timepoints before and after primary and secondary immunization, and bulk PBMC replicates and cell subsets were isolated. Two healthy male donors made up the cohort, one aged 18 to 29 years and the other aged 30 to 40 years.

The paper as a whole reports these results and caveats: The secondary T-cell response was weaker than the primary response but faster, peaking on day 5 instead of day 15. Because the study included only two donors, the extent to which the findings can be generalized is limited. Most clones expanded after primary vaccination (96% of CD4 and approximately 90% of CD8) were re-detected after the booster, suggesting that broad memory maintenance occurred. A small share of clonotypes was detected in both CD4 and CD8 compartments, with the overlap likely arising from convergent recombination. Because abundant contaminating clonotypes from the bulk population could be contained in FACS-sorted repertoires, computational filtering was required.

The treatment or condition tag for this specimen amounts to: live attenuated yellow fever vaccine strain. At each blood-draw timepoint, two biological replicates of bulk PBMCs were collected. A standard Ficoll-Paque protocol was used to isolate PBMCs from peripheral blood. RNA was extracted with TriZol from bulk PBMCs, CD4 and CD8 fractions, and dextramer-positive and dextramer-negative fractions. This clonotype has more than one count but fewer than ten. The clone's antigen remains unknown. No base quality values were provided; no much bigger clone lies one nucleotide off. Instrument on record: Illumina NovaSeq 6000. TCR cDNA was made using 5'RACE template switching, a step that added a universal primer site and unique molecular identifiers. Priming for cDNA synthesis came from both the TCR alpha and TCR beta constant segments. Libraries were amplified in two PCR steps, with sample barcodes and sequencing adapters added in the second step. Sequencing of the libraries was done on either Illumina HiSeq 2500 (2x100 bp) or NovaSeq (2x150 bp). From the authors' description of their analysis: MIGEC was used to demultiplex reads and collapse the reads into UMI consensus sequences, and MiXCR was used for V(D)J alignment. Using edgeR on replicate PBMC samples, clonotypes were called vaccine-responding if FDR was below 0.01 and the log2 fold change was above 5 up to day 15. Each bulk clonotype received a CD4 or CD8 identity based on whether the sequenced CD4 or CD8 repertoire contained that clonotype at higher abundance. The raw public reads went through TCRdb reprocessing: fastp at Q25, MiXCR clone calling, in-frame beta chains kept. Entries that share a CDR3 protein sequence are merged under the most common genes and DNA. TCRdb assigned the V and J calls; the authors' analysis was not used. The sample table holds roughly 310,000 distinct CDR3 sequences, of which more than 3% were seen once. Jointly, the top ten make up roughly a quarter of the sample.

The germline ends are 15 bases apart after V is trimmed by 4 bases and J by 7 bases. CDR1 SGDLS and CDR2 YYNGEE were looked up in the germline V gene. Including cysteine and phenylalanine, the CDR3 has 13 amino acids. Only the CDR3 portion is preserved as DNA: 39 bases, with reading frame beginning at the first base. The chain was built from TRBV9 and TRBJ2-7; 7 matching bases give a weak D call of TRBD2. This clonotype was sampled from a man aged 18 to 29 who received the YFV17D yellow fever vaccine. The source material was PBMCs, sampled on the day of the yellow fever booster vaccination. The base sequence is TGTGCCAGCAGCCCCTTCGGGGGGCGGGAGCAGTACTTC. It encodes CASSPFGGREQYF.